This T cell receptor beta chain is from a study of cytomegalovirus exposure and HLA in healthy donors. The CDR3 length is 11 residues. Germline CDR1 and CDR2: SNHLY and FYNNEI. V dropped 5 bases and J dropped 4 bases, with 5 bases sitting between them. The PCR made use of 60 Vbeta and 13 Jbeta primers. Produced via immunoSEQ multiplex PCR; TCRdb's table is partial and in-frame only. Among some 150,000 clones listed, more than 70% were seen once. This clone was found a few times. Possible read error: a much larger clone is one base away. The chain links TRBV2 to TRBJ2-5; D unclear. The receptor was derived from a woman aged 40 to 55 in good health and CMV-seropositive. Sample: PBMCs. CDR3 nucleotide sequence: TGTGCCAGCAGTTTTCGAGAGACCCAGTACTTC. Its translation: CASSFRETQYF.